This entry lists 8 T cell receptor beta chains sequenced from one sample in a study of blood T cell repertoires in COVID-19. TCRdb's copy holds only in-frame clones and misses some; the assay was immunoSEQ multiplex PCR. The repertoire consists of roughly 280,000 clones, with roughly nine tenths occurring once and the leading ten covering approximately 2.2%. Sequencing was performed on peripheral blood. The source of these receptors is a man aged 45 to 65 with acute or convalescent COVID-19.

V and J are TRBV10-3 and TRBJ1-2; tentative D call: TRBD1 (6 bases). The CDR3 extends over 13 amino acids. Looked up from germline, CDR1 is ENHRY and CDR2 is SYGVKD. V was trimmed by 4 bases and J by 6 bases, leaving 12 bases between them. For the CDR3, the DNA is TGTGCCATCAGTGGTGTAGGGGGTGATGGCTACACCTTC. The encoded protein is CAISGVGGDGYTF.

The chain carries TRBV19 and TRBJ2-1; D is perhaps TRBD1 (7 bases). Germline lookup yields CDR1 LNHDA and CDR2 SQIVND (reference sequence). Trimming stripped 7 bases from V and 10 bases from J, with 20 bases between. CDR3 length: 14 amino acids. The CDR3 here is CASTTRGTAHEQFF. The CDR3 DNA sequence: TGTGCCAGTACGACTCGGGGGACAGCACACGAGCAGTTCTTC.

The chain employs TRBV27 and TRBJ1-4; 8 bases are a match to TRBD1. In germline, CDR1 is MNHEY, CDR2 SMNVEV (reference sequence). The CDR3 totals 14 residues. V shed 6 bases and J 5 bases; nucleotides not matched to a gene: 5. In nucleotides, the CDR3 is TGTGCCAGCAGCCGGACAGGGCTAAATGAAAAACTGTTTTTT. Amino acid sequence: CASSRTGLNEKLFF.

This clone has only one observation. Its ends do not fully match the called genes, so a read error is possible. J is TRBJ1-1 and V is TRBV27, with D perhaps matching TRBD1 (6 bases). This CDR3 has 13 residues. Germline CDR1 and CDR2: MNHEY and SMNVEV (reference sequence). CDR3 nucleotide sequence: TGTGCCAGCAGTGCACTACGGGACAAGGTTTGCATCTTT. Protein: CASSALRDKVCIF.

V gene TRBV19 combines with J gene TRBJ2-1; maybe TRBD2 (6 bases). V was cut by 3 bases and J by 15 bases, with 18 bases left in between. Germline V CDR1 and CDR2: LNHDA, SQIVND (reference sequence). The CDR3 is 13 residues long. CDR3 nucleotides: TGTGCCAGTAGTATGGACGGCCGGGACTGGGTGTTCTTC. Protein sequence: CASSMDGRDWVFF.

The rearrangement links TRBV27 to TRBJ1-5; D possibly corresponds to TRBD1 (5 bases). Germline CDR1 reads MNHEY; CDR2 reads SMNVEV (reference sequence). This CDR3 has 16 residues. With 4 bases removed from V and 1 base from J, the gap between germline ends came to 14 bases. CDR3 sequence reads: CASSSITRGSNQPQHF. CDR3 DNA sequence: TGTGCCAGCAGTTCCATTACACGGGGGAGCAATCAGCCCCAGCATTTT.

V is TRBV7-6 and J is TRBJ2-7; TRBD2 agrees at 9 bases. The length of the CDR3 is 13 residues. Germline CDR1 SGHVS, CDR2 FNYEAQ. V lost 4 bases and J lost 3; bases outside the gene matches: 1. CDR3 region: CASSSTSGYEQYF. DNA of the CDR3: TGTGCCAGCAGCTCGACTAGCGGCTACGAGCAGTACTTC.

V gene TRBV10-2 combines with J gene TRBJ1-1; D is perhaps TRBD1 (6 bases). This CDR3 has 11 residues. Germline CDR1 WSHSY, CDR2 SAAADI. V was cut by 6 bases and J by 5 bases, with 7 bases left in between. In nucleotides, the CDR3 is TGCGCCAGCAGGACAGGAACTGAAGCTTTCTTT. It is translated as CASRTGTEAFF.